The rows below give T cell receptor beta chains drawn from one sample of a study of shared clonotypes between healthy human individuals. Sequencing used immunoSEQ multiplex PCR; TCRdb keeps in-frame clones, though not all of them. The sample lists 2 million or so clones, over 85% occurring once. The sample was naive CD4+ T cells sorted from blood. The receptors shown here come from a man aged 18 to 35 in good health. Each CDR3 is given with its conserved first and last residue. The D gene is left open where the match is weak. Expanded clones are given a class, and other clones once, few, many or no size at all.

cdr3_length	d_call	v_call	clone_size	j_call	cdr3_nt	cdr3_aa
14	.	TRBV6-5	.	TRBJ2-7	TGTGCCAGCAGGGCCCCCCATGGCGGCTACGAGCAGTACTTC	CASRAPHGGYEQYF
17	TRBD2	TRBV30	.	TRBJ2-4	TGTGCCTGGAGTGTAGAGGGACTAGCGGATTACAAAAACATTCAGTACTTC	CAWSVEGLADYKNIQYF
14	.	TRBV7-9	.	TRBJ1-2	TGTGCCAGCAGCTTAGAACAGCCTAGCTATGGCTACACCTTC	CASSLEQPSYGYTF
17	TRBD2	TRBV5-4	.	TRBJ2-1	TGTGCCAGCAGCTTGGAACTAGCGGGGGCCGTCTACAATGAGCAGTTCTTC	CASSLELAGAVYNEQFF
13	.	TRBV10-3	.	TRBJ1-4	TGTGCCATCAGTGGAGGGGTCAATGAAAAACTGTTTTTT	CAISGGVNEKLFF
14	.	TRBV9	.	TRBJ1-2	TGTGCCAGCAGCGTATTCGTCCAGGGAGGAGGCTACACCTTC	CASSVFVQGGGYTF
13	.	TRBV6-5	.	TRBJ2-1	TGTGCCAGCAGTTCGGCTACCTACAATGAGCAGTTCTTC	CASSSATYNEQFF
15	.	TRBV19	few	TRBJ1-5	TGTGCCAGTAAGACAGACCTTCAGGGCAATCAGCCCCAGCATTTT	CASKTDLQGNQPQHF
16	TRBD1	TRBV11-2	.	TRBJ2-7	TGTGCCAGCAGCACATCTCGGGACAGGTCCCCCTACGAGCAGTACTTC	CASSTSRDRSPYEQYF
15	.	TRBV6-5	.	TRBJ1-2	TGTGCCAGCAGTTACTCCCAGGTAGCTAACTATGGCTACACCTTC	CASSYSQVANYGYTF
14	.	TRBV30	.	TRBJ2-4	TGTGCCTGGTCTCCGGGACCCCTCTCAGACATTCAGTACTTC	CAWSPGPLSDIQYF
16	.	TRBV27	.	TRBJ2-1	TGTGCCAGCAGCCCCAGCGGTCAAAGCTCCTACAATGAGCAGTTCTTC	CASSPSGQSSYNEQFF
14	TRBD2	TRBV13	.	TRBJ2-1	TGTGCCAGCCTACGGACTAGCTTCAACAATGAGCAGTTCTTC	CASLRTSFNNEQFF
15	TRBD1	TRBV6-6	.	TRBJ1-1	TGTGCCAGCAGTTACTTAGAGGGGGCCAACACTGAAGCTTTCTTT	CASSYLEGANTEAFF
14	TRBD1	TRBV4-1	.	TRBJ1-6	TGCGCCAGCAGCCTGACAGGGCCGAATTCACCCCTCCACTTT	CASSLTGPNSPLHF
10	.	TRBV30	.	TRBJ1-2	.	CAWGQGAQTF
13	.	TRBV6-1	.	TRBJ1-1	TGTGCCAGCAGGCAGGGGAGAGGGACTGAAGCTTTCTTT	CASRQGRGTEAFF
12	.	TRBV9	.	TRBJ1-3	TGTGCCAGCAGCCCTTCTGGAAACACCATATATTTT	CASSPSGNTIYF
13	.	TRBV7-3	.	TRBJ2-3	TGTGCCAGCAGCCCGGGGTGGACAGATACGCAGTATTTT	CASSPGWTDTQYF
12	.	TRBV29-1	.	TRBJ2-1	TGCAGCGTTGACCTCCTGGAGCAGGGTCTGGTCTTC	CSVDLLEQGLVF
15	TRBD2	TRBV5-1	.	TRBJ2-1	TGCGCCAGCAGCTGGGAGGGGCAGGTGCACAATGAGCAGTTCTTC	CASSWEGQVHNEQFF
15	TRBD1	TRBV7-3	once	TRBJ2-7	TGTGCCAGCAGCGTCACAGGGGGCCGCTCCTACGAGCAGTACTTC	CASSVTGGRSYEQYF
15	.	TRBV6-5	.	TRBJ2-6	TGTGCCAGCAGTCAAAGGGTGACTGGGGCCAACGTCCTGACTTTC	CASSQRVTGANVLTF
14	.	TRBV7-2	.	TRBJ1-5	TGTGCCAGCAGCTTACGAGAAGGCAATCAGCCCCAGCATTTT	CASSLREGNQPQHF
16	TRBD2	TRBV2	.	TRBJ2-5	TGTGCCAGCTGCATTGAACTAGCGGGGGGTGTGGAGACCCAGTACTTC	CASCIELAGGVETQYF
15	TRBD1	TRBV19	.	TRBJ1-1	TGTGCCAGTGGTCAACAGGGGGCTCGGAACACTGAAGCTTTCTTT	CASGQQGARNTEAFF
13	.	TRBV5-1	.	TRBJ2-7	TGCGCCAGCAGCTGGGACACGTACTACGAGCAGTACTTC	CASSWDTYYEQYF
14	.	TRBV14	.	TRBJ2-6	TGTGCCAGCAGACTGGGGCCAGGGGCCAACGTCCTGACTTTC	CASRLGPGANVLTF
18	.	TRBV6-1	.	TRBJ1-6	TGTGCCAGCAGTGAAGCGCTTCGGGGGTGGGAAATTTACTCACCCCTCCACTTT	CASSEALRGWEIYSPLHF
15	TRBD1	TRBV4-1	once	TRBJ2-2	TGCGCCAGCAGCCCCGGACAGGGTGGTACCGGGGAGCTGTTTTTT	CASSPGQGGTGELFF
16	.	TRBV15	.	TRBJ2-7	TGTGCCACCAGCAGAGATAAAGGGACGGTCTCCTACGAGCAGTACTTC	CATSRDKGTVSYEQYF
15	.	TRBV5-1	.	TRBJ2-7	TGCGCCAGCAGCCTAGCAACACAGGGCACCTACGAGCAGTACTTC	CASSLATQGTYEQYF
16	TRBD1	TRBV7-9	.	TRBJ1-1	TGTGCCAGCAGCCCGTGGGACAGGGGGGCGAACACTGAAGCTTTCTTT	CASSPWDRGANTEAFF
12	.	TRBV5-6	.	TRBJ1-2	TGTGCCAGCAGCCCAGGGAACTATGGCTACACCTTC	CASSPGNYGYTF
13	.	TRBV18	once	TRBJ2-2	TGTGCCAGCTCACCACAGGGGTACGGGGAGCTGTTTTTT	CASSPQGYGELFF
15	.	TRBV5-1	.	TRBJ1-1	TGCGCCAGCAGCAAAATGGACGGTGGGAACACTGAAGCTTTCTTT	CASSKMDGGNTEAFF
11	.	TRBV20-1	.	TRBJ2-5	TGCAGTGCCAACATCTTGGAGACCCAGTACTTC	CSANILETQYF
12	.	TRBV5-1	.	TRBJ1-1	TGCGCCAGCAGCCCGGGGGGGACTGAAGCTTTCTTT	CASSPGGTEAFF
16	TRBD1	TRBV6-6	.	TRBJ1-1	TGTGCCAGCAGTTACAGAGGGACAGGGGTGAACACTGAAGCTTTCTTT	CASSYRGTGVNTEAFF
11	.	TRBV20-1	once	TRBJ1-1	TGCAGTGTTCGGGAGAACACTGAAGCTTTCTTT	CSVRENTEAFF
13	TRBD1	TRBV10-3	.	TRBJ2-7	TGTGCCATCAGAGACAGGGTCACCTACGAGCAGTACTTC	CAIRDRVTYEQYF
13	.	TRBV28	.	TRBJ1-2	TGTGCCAGCACTGGGGGGGCTAACTATGGCTACACCTTC	CASTGGANYGYTF